The rows below give T cell receptor beta chains drawn from one sample of a study of shared clonotypes between healthy human individuals. Clones were read by immunoSEQ multiplex PCR, and TCRdb kept only the in-frame ones, dropping some. Found here are over a million clones, 95% to 97% of them singletons; the top ten hold over 1%. The sequenced sample was naive CD4+ T cells sorted from blood. The receptor set was obtained from a man aged 25-40 years in good health. Both conserved end residues are part of each CDR3. The D gene is left open where the match is weak.

TRBJ2-5,.,TRBV5-6,CASSSIPGTEKETQYF,TGTGCCAGCAGCTCGATACCCGGGACGGAGAAAGAGACCCAGTACTTC
TRBJ1-2,TRBD1,TRBV9,CASSYTGTDYGYTF,TGTGCCAGCAGCTACACCGGGACAGACTATGGCTACACCTTC
TRBJ2-2,TRBD1,TRBV5-1,CASSLAPGGNGGELFF,TGCGCCAGCAGCTTGGCGCCAGGGGGCAACGGCGGGGAGCTGTTTTTT
TRBJ2-1,.,TRBV5-4,CASSFDFNEQFF,TGTGCCAGCAGCTTTGATTTTAATGAGCAGTTCTTC
TRBJ2-3,.,TRBV6-6,CASSYYGRGGDTQYF,TGTGCCAGCAGTTACTATGGCAGGGGAGGTGATACGCAGTATTTT
TRBJ2-3,TRBD2,TRBV9,CASSAGLAGVADTQYF,TGTGCCAGCAGCGCGGGACTAGCAGGAGTCGCAGATACGCAGTATTTT
TRBJ1-5,.,TRBV25-1,CASSERSNQPQHF,TGTGCCAGCAGTGAACGAAGCAATCAGCCCCAGCATTTT
TRBJ1-1,.,TRBV19,CASSMSLVNTEAFF,TGTGCCAGTAGTATGTCGCTGGTTAACACTGAAGCTTTCTTT
TRBJ2-3,.,TRBV2,CASSADGTSTDTQYF,TGTGCCAGCAGTGCGGACGGAACTAGCACAGATACGCAGTATTTT
TRBJ2-2,.,TRBV7-8,CASSLAGNTGELFF,TGTGCCAGCAGCTTAGCGGGAAACACCGGGGAGCTGTTTTTT
TRBJ1-2,.,TRBV15,CATSRGAAYYGYTF,TGTGCCACCAGCAGGGGTGCGGCGTACTATGGCTACACCTTC
TRBJ1-5,.,TRBV30,CAWGSILSNQPQHF,TGTGCCTGGGGATCGATACTTAGCAATCAGCCCCAGCATTTT
TRBJ2-1,.,TRBV29-1,CSVGYNEQFF,TGCAGCGTAGGGTACAATGAGCAGTTCTTC
TRBJ2-5,TRBD1,TRBV11-3,CASSLGGWGQGSQETQYF,TGTGCCAGCAGCTTAGGCGGTTGGGGACAGGGCTCCCAAGAGACCCAGTACTTC
TRBJ2-2,TRBD1,TRBV2,CASSDRDRSTGELFF,TGTGCCAGCAGTGACCGGGACAGGTCCACCGGGGAGCTGTTTTTT
TRBJ2-1,TRBD2,TRBV4-3,CASSSNPLAGGWNEQFF,TGCGCCAGCAGCTCAAACCCGCTAGCGGGAGGGTGGAATGAGCAGTTCTTC
TRBJ2-7,.,TRBV9,CASSGLASSEQYF,TGTGCCAGCAGCGGCCTAGCGTCCTCGGAGCAGTACTTC
TRBJ2-1,.,TRBV9,CASSVASGYNEQFF,TGTGCCAGCAGCGTAGCCTCGGGATACAATGAGCAGTTCTTC
TRBJ1-5,.,TRBV4-1,CASSQDRGRNQPQHF,TGCGCCAGCAGCCAAGATCGGGGGAGAAATCAGCCCCAGCATTTT
TRBJ1-1,.,TRBV19,CASSIGGVRAEAFF,TGTGCCAGTAGTATAGGCGGGGTCCGGGCTGAAGCTTTCTTT
TRBJ2-6,.,TRBV5-4,CASSLGGSSGANVLTF,TGTGCCAGCAGCTTGGGTGGCAGCTCTGGGGCCAACGTCCTGACTTTC
TRBJ2-2,TRBD1,TRBV7-9,CASSLGQGNTGELFF,TGTGCCAGCAGCCTGGGACAGGGTAACACCGGGGAGCTGTTTTTT
TRBJ2-5,.,TRBV10-3,CAISDQRGQETQYF,TGTGCCATCAGTGACCAACGGGGCCAAGAGACCCAGTACTTC
TRBJ1-1,.,TRBV7-2,CASSLISNTEAFF,TGTGCCAGCAGCTTAATCTCGAACACTGAAGCTTTCTTT
TRBJ2-7,TRBD1,TRBV5-4,CASSLAGQGSSYEQYF,TGTGCCAGCAGCTTGGCAGGACAGGGCAGCTCCTACGAGCAGTACTTC
TRBJ2-3,TRBD2,TRBV7-9,CASPQEYTGGQDTQYF,TGTGCCAGCCCGCAGGAGTACACGGGAGGTCAAGATACGCAGTATTTT
TRBJ2-2,.,TRBV28,CASSLWSLRGTDTGELFF,TGTGCCAGCAGTTTATGGTCTTTGAGGGGAACGGACACCGGGGAGCTGTTTTTT
TRBJ2-7,TRBD2,TRBV6-5,CATRTSAIYEQYF,TGTGCCACGCGGACTAGCGCGATTTACGAGCAGTACTTC